What follows is one T cell receptor (beta chain) and its context. Its cognate antigen has yet to be identified. Base qualities are not at hand, and no much larger clone is one base apart. A case-control design nested within a healthcare worker cohort in London, UK, was used, with weekly nasopharyngeal swab PCR tests and blood sampling performed. Healthcare workers were enrolled in the week of the UK lockdown, from 23 to 31 March 2020, and were followed every week for up to roughly 15 weeks. The receptor library was made with 5' RACE. TCRdb lists the instrument as NextSeq 500. Unique molecular identifiers were attached to individual cDNA molecules in the TCR library protocol so that sequencing error and PCR bias could be corrected. Both TCR alpha and beta chains were sequenced, and tight co-correlation was observed between alpha and beta sequence abundances in each sample. Under the source paper's analysis protocol: Decombinator V4 was used to annotate TCR sequences for V gene, J gene and CDR3. Expanded TCRs were defined as changing significantly between any two time points under a Poisson model with p below 0.0001. TCR abundances were normalised to the total number of TCRs sequenced in each sample and reported as counts per million. MAIT TCRs were defined by TRAV1-2 paired with TRAJ12, TRAJ20 or TRAJ33, and iNKT TCRs by TRAV10 paired with TRAJ18. VDJdb, accessed on 1 November 2021, was searched for TCRs annotated for CMV, EBV and SARS-CoV-2, and TCRs annotated for more than one antigen were excluded. Using fastp at Q25 and MiXCR, TCRdb reprocessed the public reads and kept productive beta chains. Identical CDR3 proteins give one entry, which carries the most common genes and DNA. TCRdb, not the original authors, processed these V and J calls. This sample gives about 64,000 distinct CDR3 sequences in total; around 10% of them show up just once. The top ten clonotypes cover roughly 3% of the sample.

This sample stems from a study of early T cells in non-severe SARS-CoV-2 infection (dated by TCRdb to the early 2020s). Background for the entire study: TCR sequencing used bulk RNA from unsorted whole blood, so alpha and beta chains could not be paired. What the research found in general, with its limitations: VDJdb matching was skewed toward anti-spike CD8 responses and likely underestimated virus-specific expansions by missing private and CD4 specificities.

V is clipped by 7 bases and J by 2 bases, and the sequence between their germline boundaries is 14 bases long. According to the germline V gene (reference sequence), CDR1 reads DFQATT and CDR2 reads SNEGSKA. The CDR3 holds 13 amino acids from the cysteine to the phenylalanine. The retained sequence is limited to the CDR3, 39 bases, with the frame set at the first base. The TCR was taken from an adult who was a healthcare worker with PCR-confirmed SARS-CoV-2 infection or an uninfected control (not recorded which). Source: whole blood, taken at baseline. The sequence is built from TRBV20-1 and TRBJ2-5; tentative D gene TRBD1, with 5 bases matching. For the CDR3, the sequence is CSGGLQVQETQYF. The nucleotide sequence reads as follows: TGCAGTGGGGGCCTACAGGTTCAAGAGACCCAGTACTTC.